This T cell receptor (beta chain) was obtained from a study of T-cell memory formation after mild COVID-19. Study-level points and caveats: The CD4+ clones that contracted clustered mainly within CM and EM, and the CD8+ clones concentrated in EMRA. CD4/CD8 balance characterized clones contracting day 15 to 85, and CD4+ skew characterized later expanders.

This CDR3 comprises 16 residues. Per the germline V gene, CDR1 is KGHSH and CDR2 is LQKENI. Trimming shortened V by 4 bases and J by 5 bases, and 20 bases separated the two germline ends. This clonotype was seen a handful of times. The antigen is undetermined. TCRdb passed the 5' RACE reads through MiXCR, listing each CDR3 protein once. The sample contains about 190,000 distinct CDR3 sequences, approximately 16% of which appear only once. The sample comprised PBMCs or a T cell subset sorted from them (not recorded which). The V gene is TRBV18, the J gene TRBJ2-5; either TRBD1 or TRBD2 may supply D (6 bases each). The source of this sequence is an adult woman who had mild COVID-19 (a few samples of this study predate the infection). Cell type and time point are not known. DNA for the CDR3: TGTGCCAGCTCACACGGGGGACACCGGGGTCAGGAGACCCAGTACTTC. This translates into CASSHGGHRGQETQYF.